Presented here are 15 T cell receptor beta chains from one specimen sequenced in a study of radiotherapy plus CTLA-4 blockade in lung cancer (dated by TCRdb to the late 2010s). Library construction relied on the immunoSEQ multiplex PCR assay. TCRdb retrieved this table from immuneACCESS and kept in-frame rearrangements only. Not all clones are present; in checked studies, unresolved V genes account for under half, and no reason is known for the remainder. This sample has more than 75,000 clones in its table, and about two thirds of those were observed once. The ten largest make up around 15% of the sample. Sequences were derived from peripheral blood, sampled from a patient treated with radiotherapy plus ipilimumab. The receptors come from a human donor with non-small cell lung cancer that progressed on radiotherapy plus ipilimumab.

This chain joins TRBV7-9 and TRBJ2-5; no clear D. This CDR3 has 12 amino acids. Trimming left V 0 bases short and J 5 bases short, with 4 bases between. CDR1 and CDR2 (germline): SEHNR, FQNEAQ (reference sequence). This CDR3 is CASSLAGETQYF. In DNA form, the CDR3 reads TGTGCCAGCAGCTTAGCCGGGGAGACCCAGTACTTC.

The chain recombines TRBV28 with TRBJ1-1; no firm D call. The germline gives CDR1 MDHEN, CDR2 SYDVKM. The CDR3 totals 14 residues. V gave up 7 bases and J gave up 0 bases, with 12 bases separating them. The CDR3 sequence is CASTSLGMNTEAFF. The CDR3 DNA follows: TGTGCCAGCACCTCCTTGGGCATGAACACTGAAGCTTTCTTT.

CDR3 sequence: CASSYYNEGGNTEAFF. In DNA form, the CDR3 reads TGTGCCAGCAGTTACTATAATGAGGGGGGGAACACTGAAGCTTTCTTT. The chain uses TRBV6-5 and TRBJ1-1, with a tentative D call TRBD1 (6 bases). The germline CDR1 and CDR2 sequences are MNHEY and SVGAGI. This CDR3 is 16 amino acids long. Trimming removed 1 base at V and 1 base at J, with 13 bases between.

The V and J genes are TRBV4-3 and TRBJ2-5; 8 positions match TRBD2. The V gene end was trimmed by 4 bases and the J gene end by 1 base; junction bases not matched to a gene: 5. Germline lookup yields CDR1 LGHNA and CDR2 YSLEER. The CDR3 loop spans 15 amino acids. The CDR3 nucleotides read TGCGCCAGCAGCCCTAGACTAGCGACCCAAGAGACCCAGTACTTC. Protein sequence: CASSPRLATQETQYF.

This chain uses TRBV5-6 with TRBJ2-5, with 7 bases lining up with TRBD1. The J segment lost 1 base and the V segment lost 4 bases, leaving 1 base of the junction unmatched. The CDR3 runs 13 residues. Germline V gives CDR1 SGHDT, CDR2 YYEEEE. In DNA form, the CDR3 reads TGTGCCAGCAGCCGACAGGGCCAAGAGACCCAGTACTTC. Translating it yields CASSRQGQETQYF.

The CDR3, as DNA: TGTGCCAGCAGCTTGCAGGGTACAGACGAGCAGTACTTC. It yields the protein CASSLQGTDEQYF. The chain uses TRBV7-3 and TRBJ2-7, with D perhaps matching TRBD1 (5 bases). The germline V gene encodes CDR1 SGHTA and CDR2 FQGTGA. The CDR3 consists of 13 residues. V lost 3 bases to trimming and J lost 5 bases, with 11 bases between them.

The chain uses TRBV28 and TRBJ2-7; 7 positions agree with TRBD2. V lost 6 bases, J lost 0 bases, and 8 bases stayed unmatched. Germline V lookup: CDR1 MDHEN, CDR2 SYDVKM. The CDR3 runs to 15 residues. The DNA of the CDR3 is TGTGCCAGCAGCGAGCGGGGCATAGGCTCCTACGAGCAGTACTTC. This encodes CASSERGIGSYEQYF. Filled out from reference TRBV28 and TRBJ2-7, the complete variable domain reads DVKVTQSSRYLVKRTGEKVFLECVQDMDHENMFWYRQDPGLGLRLIYFSYDVKMKEKGDIPEGYSVSREKKERFSLILESASTNQTSMYLCASSERGIGSYEQYFGPGTRLTVT.

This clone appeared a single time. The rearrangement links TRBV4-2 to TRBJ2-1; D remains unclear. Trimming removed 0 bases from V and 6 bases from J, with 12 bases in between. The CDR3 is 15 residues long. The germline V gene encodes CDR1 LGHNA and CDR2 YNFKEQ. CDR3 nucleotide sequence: TGTGCCAGCAGCCAAGATCGCCAAACAACCAATGAGCAGTTCTTC. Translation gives CASSQDRQTTNEQFF.

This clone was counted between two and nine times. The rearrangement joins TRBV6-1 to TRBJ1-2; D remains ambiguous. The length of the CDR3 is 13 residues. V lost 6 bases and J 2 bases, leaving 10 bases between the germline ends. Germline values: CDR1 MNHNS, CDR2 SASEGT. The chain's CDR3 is CASSLAENYGYTF. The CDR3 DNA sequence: TGTGCCAGCAGCCTCGCAGAGAACTATGGCTACACCTTC.

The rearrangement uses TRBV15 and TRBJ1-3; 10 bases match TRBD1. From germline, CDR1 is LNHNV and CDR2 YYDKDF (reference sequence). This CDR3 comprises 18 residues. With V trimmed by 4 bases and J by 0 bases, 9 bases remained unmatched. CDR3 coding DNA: TGTGCCACCAGCAAAGAAGGGGACAGGGGCACCTCTGGAAACACCATATATTTT. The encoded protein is CATSKEGDRGTSGNTIYF.

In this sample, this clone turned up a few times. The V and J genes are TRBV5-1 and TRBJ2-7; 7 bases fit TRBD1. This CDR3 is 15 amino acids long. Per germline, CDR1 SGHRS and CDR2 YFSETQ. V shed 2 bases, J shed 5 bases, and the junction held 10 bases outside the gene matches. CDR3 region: CASSLRSDRAHEQYF. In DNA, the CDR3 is TGCGCCAGCAGCTTACGCTCAGACAGGGCCCACGAGCAGTACTTC.

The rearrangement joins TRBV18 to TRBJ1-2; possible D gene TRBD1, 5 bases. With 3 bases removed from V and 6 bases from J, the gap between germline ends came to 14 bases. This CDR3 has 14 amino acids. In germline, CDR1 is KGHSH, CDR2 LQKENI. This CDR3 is CASSPRVTSDGYTF. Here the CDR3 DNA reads TGTGCCAGCTCACCCAGGGTGACTTCGGATGGCTACACCTTC.

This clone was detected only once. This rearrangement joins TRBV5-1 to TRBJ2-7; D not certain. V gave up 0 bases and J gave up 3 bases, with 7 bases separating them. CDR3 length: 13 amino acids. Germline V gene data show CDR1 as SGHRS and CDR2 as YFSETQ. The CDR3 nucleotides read TGCGCCAGCAGCTTGGAGAGCAACTACGAGCAGTACTTC. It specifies CASSLESNYEQYF.

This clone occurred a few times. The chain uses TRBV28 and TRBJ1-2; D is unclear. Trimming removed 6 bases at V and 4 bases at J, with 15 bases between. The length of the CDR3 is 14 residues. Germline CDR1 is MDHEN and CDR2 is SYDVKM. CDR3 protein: CASRTPSVSYGYTF. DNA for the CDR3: TGTGCCAGCAGGACCCCCTCGGTCTCCTATGGCTACACCTTC.

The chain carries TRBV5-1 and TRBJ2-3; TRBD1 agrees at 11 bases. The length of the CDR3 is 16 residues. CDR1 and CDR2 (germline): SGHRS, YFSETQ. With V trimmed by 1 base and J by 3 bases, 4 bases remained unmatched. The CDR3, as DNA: TGCGCCAGCAGCTTGTCCGGGACAGGGGGAACAGATACGCAGTATTTT. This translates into CASSLSGTGGTDTQYF.